Given below is one T cell receptor (beta chain) in context. The data derive from a study of early T cells in non-severe SARS-CoV-2 infection. Using its own MiXCR run on the 5' RACE reads, TCRdb lists one record per CDR3 protein. The sample has 37,000 or so distinct CDR3 sequences; over 3.5% are singletons. CDR3 length: 14 amino acids. This receptor was identified in an adult who was a healthcare worker with PCR-confirmed SARS-CoV-2 infection or an uninfected control (not recorded which). The sequenced material came from whole blood. The chain recombines TRBV12-2 with TRBJ2-5; the table assigns TRBD2, which was not confirmed against the DNA. TRBV12-2 is flagged as a pseudogene. The DNA of the CDR3 is TGTGCAAGTCGGTTTGAGACTAGCTTAGAGACCCAGTACTTC. It yields the protein CASRFETSLETQYF.